Listed below are T cell receptor beta chains from one sample, sequenced in a study of Ad26.COV2.S vaccination and SARS-CoV-2 variants. Method: immunoSEQ multiplex PCR; TCRdb's copy keeps in-frame clones and lacks some. The data contain roughly 270,000 clones, around 87% of them singletons. The sequences come from peripheral blood, collected in a trial of Ad26.COV2.S vaccine versus placebo. All receptors come from a person aged 18-60 years who received the Ad26.COV2.S COVID-19 vaccine or a placebo. The CDR3 runs from the conserved cysteine through the conserved F or W. The D gene is left open where the match is weak. Size tells how often a clone was seen (once, few, many) or the class of an expanded clone, and some rows leave it out.

v_gene,abundance,d_gene,j_gene,CDR3aa,CDR3nt
TRBV11-2,.,.,TRBJ1-1,CASSSQTGDTEAFF,TGTGCCAGCAGCTCACAGACAGGTGACACTGAAGCTTTCTTT
TRBV10-3,.,.,TRBJ1-2,CAISPRVNYGYTF,TGTGCCATCAGTCCCAGGGTTAACTATGGCTACACCTTC
TRBV30,.,.,TRBJ2-5,CAWSSGVQETQYF,TGTGCCTGGAGTTCCGGGGTGCAAGAGACCCAGTACTTC
TRBV7-8,.,.,TRBJ2-1,CASSAPTTAVLLIDEQFF,TGTGCCAGCAGCGCTCCCACCACAGCCGTTCTCTTAATCGATGAGCAGTTCTTC
TRBV5-1,once,.,TRBJ2-7,CASSYLGEGAYEQYF,TGCGCCAGCAGTTATCTGGGCGAAGGGGCCTACGAGCAGTACTTC
TRBV30,.,TRBD1,TRBJ2-5,CAWSSYRGRETQYF,TGTGCCTGGAGTTCGTACAGGGGGCGTGAGACCCAGTACTTC
TRBV5-1,once,TRBD1,TRBJ1-5,CASSVTGGQPQHF,TGCGCCAGCAGCGTTACAGGGGGACAGCCCCAGCATTTT
TRBV7-2,.,.,TRBJ1-5,CASSLSSNQPQHF,TGTGCCAGCAGCTTATCATCCAATCAGCCCCAGCATTTT
TRBV28,once,TRBD2,TRBJ2-7,CASSSTRENPSEQYF,TGTGCCAGCAGTTCGACGCGGGAGAACCCTTCCGAGCAGTACTTC
TRBV7-2,.,TRBD1,TRBJ1-1,CASSLVQGGTEAFF,TGTGCCAGCAGCTTAGTCCAGGGGGGGACTGAAGCTTTCTTT
TRBV5-1,.,TRBD1,TRBJ1-3,CASSERDSSGNTIYF,TGCGCCAGCAGCGAACGGGACAGCTCTGGAAACACCATATATTTT
TRBV2,.,.,TRBJ2-7,CATNYFLEQYF,TGTGCTACCAATTATTTCCTCGAGCAGTACTTC
TRBV21-1,.,.,TRBJ2-5,CASSKAAGGGTQYF,TGTGCCAGCAGCAAAGCAGCGGGAGGGGGGACCCAGTACTTC
TRBV28,.,.,TRBJ2-6,CASSSPQSSGANVLTF,TGTGCCAGCAGTTCCCCCCAGTCCTCTGGGGCCAACGTCCTGACTTTC
TRBV5-4,.,.,TRBJ1-2,CASSQTGTSYGYTF,TGTGCCAGCAGTCAGACCGGGACATCCTATGGCTACACCTTC